These 14 T cell receptor beta chains share one sample of origin, sequenced in a study of OX40 agonist ivuxolimab in advanced cancers. Method: immunoSEQ multiplex PCR; TCRdb's copy keeps in-frame clones and lacks some. The sample contains around 37,000 clones, 88% of which appear only once. The source was CD4+ or CD8+ T cells sorted from blood, collected in a trial of the OX40 agonist ivuxolimab. These receptors were obtained from an adult with an advanced solid tumor such as melanoma, head and neck, liver or kidney cancer.

CDR3 sequence reads: CASSSTYEQYF. The CDR3, as DNA: TGCGCCAGCAGCTCGACGTACGAGCAGTACTTC. The J gene is TRBJ2-7, the V gene TRBV5-1, with no clear D. Trimming removed 3 bases at V and 4 bases at J, with 5 bases between. Germline values: CDR1 SGHRS, CDR2 YFSETQ. This CDR3 is built from 11 residues. The whole variable domain, remainder taken from reference TRBV5-1 and TRBJ2-7, is KAGVTQTPRYLIKTRGQQVTLSCSPISGHRSVSWYQQTPGQGLQFLFEYFSETQRNKGNFPGRFSGRQFSNSRSEMNVSTLELGDSALYLCASSSTYEQYFGPGTRLTVT.

The chain joins TRBV7-3 to TRBJ2-3; 7 bases align to TRBD2. This CDR3 has 14 residues. V lost 2 bases and J lost 1; bases outside the gene matches: 0. Germline V lookup: CDR1 SGHTA, CDR2 FQGTGA. CDR3 loop: CASSLAGGTDTQYF. The CDR3 bases are TGTGCCAGCAGCTTAGCGGGGGGCACAGATACGCAGTATTTT.

The CDR3 nucleotides read TGTGCCAGCAGCTCTTCCTACGAGCAGTACTTC. Protein: CASSSSYEQYF. The rearrangement joins TRBV13 to TRBJ2-5; D unresolved. The end of the DNA aligns better with TRBJ2-7, so the J call may be wrong. CDR3 length equals 11 residues. Germline values: CDR1 PRHDT, CDR2 FYEKMQ (reference sequence).

The chain combines TRBV7-8 with TRBJ2-1; D might be TRBD2 (7 bases). This CDR3 has 15 amino acids. Germline CDR1 is SGHVS and CDR2 is FQNEAQ. Deletions cut 0 bases from V and 8 bases from J, with 14 bases between. The DNA of the CDR3 is TGTGCCAGCAGCTTAGCGGGGGGGCTCAAGGATGAGCAGTTCTTC. It codes for CASSLAGGLKDEQFF.

The rearrangement links TRBV10-1 to TRBJ2-2; maybe TRBD2 (6 bases). CDR1 and CDR2 from the germline V gene are WNHNN and SYGVQD (reference sequence). V was cut by 2 bases and J by 3 bases, with 10 bases left in between. The CDR3 runs 15 residues. The CDR3 sequence: CASSEAGLHTGELFF. The CDR3 nucleotides read TGCGCCAGCAGTGAGGCGGGACTTCACACCGGGGAGCTGTTTTTT.

The chain has TRBV19 and TRBJ2-1; possibly TRBD2 for D (6 bases). Germline V CDR1 and CDR2: LNHDA, SQIVND (reference sequence). There are 14 residues in the CDR3. V gave up 5 bases and J gave up 4 bases, with 12 bases separating them. CDR3 loop: CASSSGGTYNEQFF. CDR3 sequence (DNA): TGTGCCAGTAGTTCTGGCGGGACTTACAATGAGCAGTTCTTC.

V gene TRBV6-5 combines with J gene TRBJ1-2, with 7 nucleotides matching TRBD1. The CDR3 has 13 residues. Germline V gene lookup returns CDR1 MNHEY and CDR2 SVGAGI. V lost 2 bases, J lost 6 bases, and 3 bases stayed unmatched. The DNA of the CDR3 is TGTGCCAGCAGTTACCCCGGGACAGATGGCTACACCTTC. It encodes CASSYPGTDGYTF.

This chain links TRBV5-6 with TRBJ1-2, with a tentative D call TRBD1 (5 bases). CDR1 is SGHDT, CDR2 YYEEEE, per germline. V shed 1 base and J shed 6 bases, with 13 bases lying between them. This CDR3 contains 14 residues. The CDR3 is CASSLWGYSDGYTF. CDR3 sequence (DNA): TGTGCCAGCAGCTTGTGGGGGTATAGCGATGGCTACACCTTC. Combining the CDR3 with reference TRBV5-6 and TRBJ1-2 gives the whole variable domain DAGVTQSPTHLIKTRGQQVTLRCSPKSGHDTVSWYQQALGQGPQFIFQYYEEEERQRGNFPDRFSGHQFPNYSSELNVNALLLGDSALYLCASSLWGYSDGYTFGSGTRLTVV.

This chain connects TRBV27 to TRBJ2-7; D unclear. The V gene lost 3 bases and the J gene lost 3 bases, with 9 bases spanning the gap. This CDR3 comprises 13 residues. Germline lookup yields CDR1 MNHEY and CDR2 SMNVEV (reference sequence). This CDR3 reads CASSLGNYYEQYF. CDR3 DNA: TGTGCCAGCAGTTTGGGCAACTACTACGAGCAGTACTTC.

This chain links TRBV5-4 with TRBJ2-7; possibly TRBD2 for D (5 bases). The germline V gene encodes CDR1 SGHNT and CDR2 YYREEE (reference sequence). Deletions cut 4 bases from V and 5 bases from J, with 19 bases between. The CDR3 runs 15 residues. DNA for the CDR3: TGTGCCAGCAGCCCTTGGGGTGGAGGCGTGAACGAGCAGTACTTC. Translating gives CASSPWGGGVNEQYF.

The rearrangement joins TRBV7-3 to TRBJ1-1; the match to TRBD1 covers 9 bases. The germline V gene encodes CDR1 SGHTA and CDR2 FQGTGA. The CDR3 runs to 16 residues. Trimming removed 2 bases from V and 1 base from J; junction bases left unmatched: 5. In DNA form, the CDR3 reads TGTGCCAGCAGCTTAGACGCGGGACAGGGGAACACTGAAGCTTTCTTT. Translation: CASSLDAGQGNTEAFF.

The CDR3 sequence is CSVETTGFTGELFF. The CDR3 DNA follows: TGCAGCGTAGAAACAACAGGGTTCACCGGGGAGCTGTTTTTT. The gene calls are TRBV29-1 and TRBJ2-2, with D possibly matching TRBD1 (6 bases). With 6 bases removed from V and 4 bases from J, the gap between germline ends came to 15 bases. The CDR3 sequence is 14 residues long. Germline-derived CDR1 and CDR2 are SQVTM and ANQGSEA.

The rearrangement uses TRBV27 and TRBJ2-1; tentatively, D is TRBD2 (6 bases). The V end lost 5 bases, the J end lost 0 bases, and 14 bases lay between the germline ends. The CDR3 loop spans 16 amino acids. Germline-derived CDR1 and CDR2 are MNHEY and SMNVEV (reference sequence). DNA of the CDR3: TGTGCCAGCAGTACCTGGGACTCGAGCTCCTACAATGAGCAGTTCTTC. It yields the protein CASSTWDSSSYNEQFF.

This chain joins TRBV19 and TRBJ2-1; D is undetermined. V dropped 3 bases and J dropped 6 bases, with 3 bases sitting between them. This CDR3 comprises 11 residues. Looked up from germline, CDR1 is LNHDA and CDR2 is SQIVND (reference sequence). CDR3 sequence: CASSIGNEQFF. CDR3 DNA sequence: TGTGCCAGTAGTATTGGCAATGAGCAGTTCTTC.